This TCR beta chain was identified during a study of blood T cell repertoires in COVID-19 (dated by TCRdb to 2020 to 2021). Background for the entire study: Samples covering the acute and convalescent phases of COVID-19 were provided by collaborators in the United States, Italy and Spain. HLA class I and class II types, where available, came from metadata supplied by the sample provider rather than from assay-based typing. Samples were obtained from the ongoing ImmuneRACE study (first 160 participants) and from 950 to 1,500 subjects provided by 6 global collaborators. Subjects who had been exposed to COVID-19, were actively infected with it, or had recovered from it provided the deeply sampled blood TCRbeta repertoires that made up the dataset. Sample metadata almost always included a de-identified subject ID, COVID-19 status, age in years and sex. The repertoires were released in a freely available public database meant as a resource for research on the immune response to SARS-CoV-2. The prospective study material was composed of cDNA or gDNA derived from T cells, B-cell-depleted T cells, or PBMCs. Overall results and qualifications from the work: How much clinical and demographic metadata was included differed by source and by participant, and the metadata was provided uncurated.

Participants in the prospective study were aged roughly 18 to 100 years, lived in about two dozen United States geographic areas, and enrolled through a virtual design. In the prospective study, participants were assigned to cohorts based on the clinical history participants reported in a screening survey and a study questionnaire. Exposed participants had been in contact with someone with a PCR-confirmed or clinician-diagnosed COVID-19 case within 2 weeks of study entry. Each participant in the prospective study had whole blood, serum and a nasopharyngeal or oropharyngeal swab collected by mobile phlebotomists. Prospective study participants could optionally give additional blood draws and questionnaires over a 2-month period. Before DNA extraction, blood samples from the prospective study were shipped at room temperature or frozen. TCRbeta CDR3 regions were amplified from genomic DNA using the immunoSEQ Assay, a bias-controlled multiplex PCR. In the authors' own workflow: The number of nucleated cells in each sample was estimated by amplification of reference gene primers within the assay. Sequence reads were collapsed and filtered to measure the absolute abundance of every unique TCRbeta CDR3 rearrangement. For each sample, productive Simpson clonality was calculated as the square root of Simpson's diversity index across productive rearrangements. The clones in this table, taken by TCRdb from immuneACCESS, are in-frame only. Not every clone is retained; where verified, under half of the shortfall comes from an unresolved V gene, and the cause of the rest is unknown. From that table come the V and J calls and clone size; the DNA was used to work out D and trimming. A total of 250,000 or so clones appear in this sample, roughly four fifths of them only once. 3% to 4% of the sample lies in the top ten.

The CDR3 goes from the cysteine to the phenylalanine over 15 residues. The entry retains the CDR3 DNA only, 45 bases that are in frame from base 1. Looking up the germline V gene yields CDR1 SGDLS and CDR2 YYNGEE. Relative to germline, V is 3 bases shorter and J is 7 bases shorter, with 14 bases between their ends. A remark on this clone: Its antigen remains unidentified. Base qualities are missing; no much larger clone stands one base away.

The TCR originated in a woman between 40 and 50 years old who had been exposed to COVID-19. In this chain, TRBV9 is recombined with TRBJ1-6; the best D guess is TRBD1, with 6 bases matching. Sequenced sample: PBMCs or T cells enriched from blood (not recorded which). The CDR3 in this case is CASSDRGGPNSPLHF. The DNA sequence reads TGTGCCAGCAGCGATAGGGGGGGTCCCAATTCACCCCTCCACTTT. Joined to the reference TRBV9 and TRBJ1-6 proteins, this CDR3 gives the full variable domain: DSGVTQTPKHLITATGQRVTLRCSPRSGDLSVYWYQQSLDQGLQFLIQYYNGEERAKGNILERFSAQQFPDLHSELNLSSLELGDSALYFCASSDRGGPNSPLHFGNGTRLTVT.